This entry lists 3 T cell receptor beta chains sequenced from one sample in a study of graft-versus-host responses after intestinal transplantation. Repertoires were generated with immunoSEQ multiplex PCR, while TCRdb's copy carries only in-frame clones and drops some. This sample has some 110,000 clones, with about 92% found just once. Their antigens are not known. The starting material was unstimulated CD8+ T cells sorted from spleen or lymph node cells, obtained before transplant. The receptors come from a human donor who was the organ donor for an intestinal transplant.

The rearrangement uses TRBV7-6 and TRBJ2-2; no firm D call. Germline V CDR1 and CDR2: SGHVS, FNYEAQ. This CDR3 spans 16 amino acids. Trimming shortened V by 4 bases and J by 1 base, and 13 bases separated the two germline ends. In nucleotides, the CDR3 is TGTGCCAGCAGCTACCCCCGGACGGGGAACACCGGGGAGCTGTTTTTT. Amino acids: CASSYPRTGNTGELFF.

Only one count was recorded for this clone. This rearrangement joins TRBV4-1 to TRBJ1-5, with D maybe TRBD1 (6 bases). CDR1 and CDR2 from the germline V gene are MGHRA and YSYEKL. V lost 1 base and J lost 11, with 15 bases in between. This CDR3 is built from 14 residues. The CDR3 nucleotides are TGCGCCAGCAGCCAAGTCCGGGACAAGCAGGCCCAGCATTTT. This gives the protein CASSQVRDKQAQHF.

The rearrangement uses TRBV28 and TRBJ2-5, with D possibly matching TRBD2 (5 bases). The CDR3 spans 13 residues. V was shortened by 3 bases and J by 4 bases, with 9 bases between the two germline ends. Per the germline V gene, CDR1 is MDHEN and CDR2 is SYDVKM. As DNA, the CDR3 is TGTGCCAGCAGTTTGTACGGAGGAGAGACCCAGTACTTC. As protein: CASSLYGGETQYF.